This T cell receptor beta chain was documented in a study of blood T cell repertoires in COVID-19. The wider study: Collection of acute and convalescent COVID-19 samples took place in the United States, Italy and Spain. In each case, the material was cDNA or gDNA derived from T cells, B-cell-depleted T cells, or PBMCs.

Original analysis: It was from reference gene primer amplification that nucleated cell counts were estimated. Profiling relied on immunoSEQ multiplex PCR, and the TCRdb table lists in-frame clones only, not all of them. That table gives V, J and clone size, and the DNA gave D and trimming. The table lists roughly 380,000 clones, around 85% of them singletons. The V gene's germline CDR1 is LGHDT and CDR2 YNNKEL (reference sequence). The V gene end was trimmed by 8 bases and the J gene end by 2 bases; junction bases not matched to a gene: 11. This CDR3 contains 15 residues. The sequenced sample consisted of peripheral blood. The chain carries TRBV3-1 (or the pseudogene TRBV3-2) and TRBJ2-7, with 8 bases fitting TRBD1. The receptor was isolated from a woman aged 18-30 years with acute or convalescent COVID-19. CDR3 protein: CASLPSGTGAYEQYF. DNA of the CDR3: TGTGCCAGCCTCCCCTCCGGGACAGGCGCCTACGAGCAGTACTTC.